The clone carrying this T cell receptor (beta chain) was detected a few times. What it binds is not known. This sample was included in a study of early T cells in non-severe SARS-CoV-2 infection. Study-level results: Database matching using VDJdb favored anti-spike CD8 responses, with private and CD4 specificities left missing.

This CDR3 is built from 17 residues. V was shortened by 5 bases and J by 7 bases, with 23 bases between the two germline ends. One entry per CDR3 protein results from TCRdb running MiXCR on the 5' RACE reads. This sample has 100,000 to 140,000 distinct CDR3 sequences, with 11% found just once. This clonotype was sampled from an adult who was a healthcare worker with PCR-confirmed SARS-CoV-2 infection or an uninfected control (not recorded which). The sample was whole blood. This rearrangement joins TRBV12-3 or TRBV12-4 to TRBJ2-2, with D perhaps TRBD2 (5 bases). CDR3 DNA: TGTGCCAGCAGTCTCGGACTCTCCCCAACTTTGGGCGGGGAGCTGTTTTTT. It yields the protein CASSLGLSPTLGGELFF.